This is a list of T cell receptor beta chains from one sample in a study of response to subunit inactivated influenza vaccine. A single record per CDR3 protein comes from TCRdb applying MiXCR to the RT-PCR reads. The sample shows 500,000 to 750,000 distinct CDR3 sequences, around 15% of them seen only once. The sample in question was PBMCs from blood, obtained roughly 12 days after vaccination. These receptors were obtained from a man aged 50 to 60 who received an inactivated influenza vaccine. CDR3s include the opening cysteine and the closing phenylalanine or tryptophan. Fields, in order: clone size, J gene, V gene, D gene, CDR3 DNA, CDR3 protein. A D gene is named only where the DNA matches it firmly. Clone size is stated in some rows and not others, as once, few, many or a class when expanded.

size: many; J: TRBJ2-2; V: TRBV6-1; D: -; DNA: TGTGCCAGCAACACCGGTGGTGATACCGGGGAGCTGTTTTTT; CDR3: CASNTGGDTGELFF
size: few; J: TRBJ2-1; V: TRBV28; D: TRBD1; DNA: TGTGCCAGCAGTTTATGGTCAGGGGGCGCGGGCAATGAGCAGTTCTTC; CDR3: CASSLWSGGAGNEQFF
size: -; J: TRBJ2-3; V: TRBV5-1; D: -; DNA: TGCGCCAGCAGCTTGGGGGGGGCATCGACTAGCACAGATACGCAGTATTTT; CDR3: CASSLGGASTSTDTQYF
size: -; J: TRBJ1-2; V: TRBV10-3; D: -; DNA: TGTGCCATCAGTTCAGGGCCTGGCTACACCTTC; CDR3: CAISSGPGYTF
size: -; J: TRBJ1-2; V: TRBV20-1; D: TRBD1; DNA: TGCAGTGCTAGAGAACAGGGGGATGGCTACACCTTC; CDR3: CSAREQGDGYTF
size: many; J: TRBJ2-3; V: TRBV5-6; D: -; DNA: TGTGCCAGCAGCTTAAGGGCAGATACGCAGTATTTT; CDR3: CASSLRADTQYF
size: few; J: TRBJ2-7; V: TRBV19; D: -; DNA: TGTGCCAGTAGTATACCCGCGGGACCGAAACTCTACGAGCAGTACTTC; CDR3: CASSIPAGPKLYEQYF
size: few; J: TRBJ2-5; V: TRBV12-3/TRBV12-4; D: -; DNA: TGTGCCAGCAGCTCCGACAGGCCCCTCACCCAGTACTTC; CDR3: CASSSDRPLTQYF
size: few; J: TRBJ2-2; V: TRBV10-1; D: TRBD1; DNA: TGCGCCAGCAGTGAACCGGTACAGGGGGTAAACACCGGGGAGCTGTTTTTT; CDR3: CASSEPVQGVNTGELFF
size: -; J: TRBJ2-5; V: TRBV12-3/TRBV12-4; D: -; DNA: TGTGCCAGCAGACAAATCGGGAGCGGCCAAGAGACCCAGTACTTC; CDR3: CASRQIGSGQETQYF
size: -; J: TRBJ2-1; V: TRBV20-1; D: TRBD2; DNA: TGCAGTGCCGCCGGGCGGGGGACCTCCTACAATGAGCAGTTCTTC; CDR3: CSAAGRGTSYNEQFF
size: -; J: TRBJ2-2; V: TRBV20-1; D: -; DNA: TGCAGTGCTAGAGAAACGGGGTACAACACCGGGGAGCTGTTTTTT; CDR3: CSARETGYNTGELFF
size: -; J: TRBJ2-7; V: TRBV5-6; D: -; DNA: TGTGCCAGCAGCTCTCTCAAGCGGGCCTACGAGCAGTACTTC; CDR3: CASSSLKRAYEQYF
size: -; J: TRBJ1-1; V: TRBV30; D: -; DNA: TGTGCCTGGAGTACCGGGACGGGGAACACTGAAGCTTTCTTT; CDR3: CAWSTGTGNTEAFF
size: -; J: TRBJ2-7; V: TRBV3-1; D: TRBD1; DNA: TGTGCCAGCAGCTCCCGGACAGGGCCATCTGGCGAGCAGTACTTC; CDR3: CASSSRTGPSGEQYF
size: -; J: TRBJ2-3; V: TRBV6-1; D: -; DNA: TGTGCCAGCAGGCCTATAGCGGCTAGCACAGATACGCAGTATTTT; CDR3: CASRPIAASTDTQYF
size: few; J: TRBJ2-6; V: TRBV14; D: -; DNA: TGTGCCAGCAGCCAAGTTTTCGGGGTTGCTGGGGCCAACGTCCTGACTTTC; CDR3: CASSQVFGVAGANVLTF
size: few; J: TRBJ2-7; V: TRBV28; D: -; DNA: TGTGCCAGCAGGGTCCAGGGAAGGACCTACGAGCAGTACTTC; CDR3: CASRVQGRTYEQYF
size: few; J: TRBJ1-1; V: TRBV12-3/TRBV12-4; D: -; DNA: TGTGCCAGCAGGGTTATCGAGGGCACTGAAGCTTTCTTT; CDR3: CASRVIEGTEAFF
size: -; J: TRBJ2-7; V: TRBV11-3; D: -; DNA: TGTGCCAGCAGCTTGGCGTTTTTAGACGAGCAGTACTTC; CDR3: CASSLAFLDEQYF
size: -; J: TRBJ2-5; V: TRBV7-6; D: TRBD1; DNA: TGTGCCAGCAGCAGACGACAGGGGTACCAAGAGACCCAGTACTTC; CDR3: CASSRRQGYQETQYF
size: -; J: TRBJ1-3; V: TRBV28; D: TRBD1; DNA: TGTGCCAGCAGAAGAACTCTGGACAGGGGGTCTGGAAACACCATATATTTT; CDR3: CASRRTLDRGSGNTIYF
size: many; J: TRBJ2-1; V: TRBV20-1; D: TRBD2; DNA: TGCAGTCTCAGGCTTGGCGGGAGGGATCACAATGAGCAGTTCTTC; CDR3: CSLRLGGRDHNEQFF
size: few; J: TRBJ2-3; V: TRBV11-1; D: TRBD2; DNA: TGTGCCAGCAGCCCCGGGAGGAATACGCAGTATTTT; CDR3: CASSPGRNTQYF
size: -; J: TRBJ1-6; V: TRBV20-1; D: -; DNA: TGCAGCGTGCGGGGGTCCTATAATTCACCCCTCCACTTT; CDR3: CSVRGSYNSPLHF
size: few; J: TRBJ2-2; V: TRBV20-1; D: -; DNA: TGCAGTGCTAGATCCCAGGGGGGGGCGAACACCGGGGAGCTGTTTTTT; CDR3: CSARSQGGANTGELFF
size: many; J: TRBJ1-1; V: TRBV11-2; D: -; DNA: TGTGCCAGCACTCATCCCGCGGGGGTCACTGAAGCTTTCTTT; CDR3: CASTHPAGVTEAFF
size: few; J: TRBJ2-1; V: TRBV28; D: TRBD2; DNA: TGTGCCAGCAGTTCACGGACTAGCGGGAGGGCCAGCTCCTACAATGAGCAGTTCTTC; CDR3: CASSSRTSGRASSYNEQFF
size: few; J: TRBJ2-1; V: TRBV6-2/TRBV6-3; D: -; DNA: TGTGCCAGCAGTTACTCAATAGGGGCCTCCTACAATGAGCAGTTCTTC; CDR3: CASSYSIGASYNEQFF
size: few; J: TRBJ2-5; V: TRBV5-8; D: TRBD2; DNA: TGTGCCAGCAGCTTGGAGGCTAGCGGGGGAACGGGGACCCAGTACTTC; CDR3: CASSLEASGGTGTQYF
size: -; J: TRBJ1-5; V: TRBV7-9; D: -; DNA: TGTGCCAGCAGCTTTTCGGGGACGAATCAGCCCCAGCATTTT; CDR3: CASSFSGTNQPQHF
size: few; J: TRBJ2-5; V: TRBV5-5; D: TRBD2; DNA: TGTGCCAGCAGCCGCGGACTAGCGGGAGGCAAACAAGAGACCCAGTACTTC; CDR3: CASSRGLAGGKQETQYF
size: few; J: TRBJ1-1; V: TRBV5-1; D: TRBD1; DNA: TGCGCCAGCAGCGTGGACAGGGGGCTGGGGAACACTGAAGCTTTCTTT; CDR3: CASSVDRGLGNTEAFF
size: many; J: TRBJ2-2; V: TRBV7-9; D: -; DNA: TGTGCCAGCAGCTCATACAGGGACACCGGGGAGCTGTTTTTT; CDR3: CASSSYRDTGELFF
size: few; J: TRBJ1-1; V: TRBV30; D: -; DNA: TGTGCCTGGAGTAAGGGGGGGGGAACTGAAGCTTTCTTT; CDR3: CAWSKGGGTEAFF
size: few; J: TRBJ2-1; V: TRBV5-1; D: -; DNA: TGCGCCAGCAGCTTGGCTACCGCTTCCTACAATGAGCAGTTCTTC; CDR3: CASSLATASYNEQFF
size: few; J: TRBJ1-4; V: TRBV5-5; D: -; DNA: TGTGCCAGCAGCGTTCTGGTCACTAATGAAAAACTGTTTTTT; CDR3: CASSVLVTNEKLFF
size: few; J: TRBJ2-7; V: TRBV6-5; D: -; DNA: TGTGCCAGCAGTTACTTAGGGGGGGGTCACGAGCAGTACTTC; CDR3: CASSYLGGGHEQYF
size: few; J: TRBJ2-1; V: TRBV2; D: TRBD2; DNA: TGTGCCAGCAGTGAAGTCCTAGCGGGACCCTACAATGAGCAGTTCTTC; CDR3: CASSEVLAGPYNEQFF
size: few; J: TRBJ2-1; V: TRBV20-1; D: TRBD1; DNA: TGCAGTGCTCCCCCCCGCTCGGACAGGGTTCCCAATGAGCAGTTCTTC; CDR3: CSAPPRSDRVPNEQFF
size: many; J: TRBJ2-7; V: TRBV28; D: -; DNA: TGTGCCAGCAGTTTATTCACGGGCAGGGAATACTTC; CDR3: CASSLFTGREYF
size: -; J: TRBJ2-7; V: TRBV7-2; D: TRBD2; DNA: TGTGCCAGCAGCTTAGGACTAGCGGGGGCTTGGTACTTC; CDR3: CASSLGLAGAWYF
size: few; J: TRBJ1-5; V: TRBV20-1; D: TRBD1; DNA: TGCAGTGCTGGGACAGGGGCAAGCAATCAGCCCCAGCATTTT; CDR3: CSAGTGASNQPQHF
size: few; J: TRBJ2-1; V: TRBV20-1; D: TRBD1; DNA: TGCAGTGCCCGGAAGGTAACAGGGGCCTACAATGAGCAGTTCTTC; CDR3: CSARKVTGAYNEQFF
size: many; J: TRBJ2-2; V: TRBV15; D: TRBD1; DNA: TGTGCCACCAGCAGGGGGACAGGGATAAACACCGGGGAGCTGTTTTTT; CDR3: CATSRGTGINTGELFF
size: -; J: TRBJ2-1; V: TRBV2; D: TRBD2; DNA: TGTGCCAGCAGCTCCGGGACTAGCGCCTTCTACAATGAGCAGTTCTTC; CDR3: CASSSGTSAFYNEQFF
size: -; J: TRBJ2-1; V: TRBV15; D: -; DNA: TGTGCCACCAGCGTTTCCCGGGACGCCTACAATGAGCAGTTCTTC; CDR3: CATSVSRDAYNEQFF
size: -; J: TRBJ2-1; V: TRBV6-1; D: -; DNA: TGTGCCAGCAGAAAGACCGGGACGCTCTCCTACAATGAGCAGTTCTTC; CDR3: CASRKTGTLSYNEQFF